These 12 T cell receptor beta chains originate from one sample sequenced in a study of blood T cell repertoires in COVID-19. The method was immunoSEQ multiplex PCR; TCRdb's version includes in-frame clones alone and lacks a portion of them. The sample yields about 220,000 clones, approximately 77% seen once. Sample: peripheral blood. The origin of the receptors is an elderly woman with acute or convalescent COVID-19.

This clone turned up a few times. V usage is TRBV18 and J usage is TRBJ2-7; the match to TRBD2 covers 7 bases. CDR3 size: 13 residues. Per germline, CDR1 KGHSH and CDR2 LQKENI. V gave up 3 bases and J gave up 6 bases; unmatched junction bases: 5. Written as DNA, the CDR3 is TGTGCCAGCTCACCGCAGACTAGCTTCGAGCAGTACTTC. Translation gives CASSPQTSFEQYF.

The chain is built from TRBV9 and TRBJ1-1; 7 bases are a match to TRBD1. Germline CDR1 is SGDLS and CDR2 is YYNGEE. Unmatched junction bases numbered 11, after V lost 4 bases and J lost 5 bases. The CDR3 has 15 residues. In DNA, the CDR3 is TGTGCCAGCAGCCGACAGGGAAGTCTGGGGACTGAAGCTTTCTTT. This encodes CASSRQGSLGTEAFF.

V is TRBV3-1 (or the pseudogene TRBV3-2) and J is TRBJ2-3, with 12 positions matching TRBD2. Germline values: CDR1 LGHDT, CDR2 YNNKEL (reference sequence). The CDR3 contains 21 residues. V lost 3 bases, J lost 0 bases, and 16 bases stayed unmatched. The CDR3 DNA is TGTGCCAGCAGCCAGAGGGCCACTAGCGGGGGGCGTACTTCTAGCACAGATACGCAGTATTTT. Its translation: CASSQRATSGGRTSSTDTQYF.

This rearrangement joins TRBV7-2 to TRBJ1-6; 7 bases map to TRBD1. Germline V gives CDR1 SGHTA, CDR2 FQGNSA. This CDR3 contains 15 residues. V was clipped by 6 bases and J by 10 bases; unmatched bases: 12. The CDR3 region is CASSQETGIVSPLHF. In nucleotides, the CDR3 is TGTGCCAGCAGTCAGGAGACAGGGATCGTGTCACCCCTCCACTTT.

CDR3 amino acids: CASSQDRAHNSEKLFF. CDR3 sequence (DNA): TGTGCCAGCAGCCAAGATAGAGCCCATAACAGTGAAAAACTGTTTTTT. This chain uses TRBV3-1 (or the pseudogene TRBV3-2) with TRBJ1-4; no clear D gene. This CDR3 has 16 residues. Germline V gene lookup returns CDR1 LGHDT and CDR2 YNNKEL (reference sequence). V was pared by 0 bases and J by 7 bases, with 15 bases between.

The chain links TRBV5-6 to TRBJ1-2, with D maybe TRBD1 (5 bases). The V end lost 3 bases, the J end lost 3 bases, and 9 bases lay between the germline ends. Looked up from germline, CDR1 is SGHDT and CDR2 is YYEEEE. CDR3 size: 13 residues. The CDR3 region has the DNA TGTGCCAGCAGCTCGGGGGGTCACTATGGCTACACCTTC. This codes for CASSSGGHYGYTF.

This clone turned up a few times. This sample also contains other DNA sequences that code for the same CDR3. The genes are TRBV5-1 and TRBJ1-1; a possible D gene is TRBD1 (5 bases). This CDR3 comprises 14 residues. V was trimmed by 1 base and J by 2 bases, leaving 9 bases between them. Germline values: CDR1 SGHRS, CDR2 YFSETQ. The DNA of the CDR3 is TGCGCCAGCAGCTTGACAGGCCTTAACACTGAAGCTTTCTTT. It yields the protein CASSLTGLNTEAFF.

The chain couples TRBV4-2 to TRBJ2-2, with 12 bases fitting TRBD2. CDR3 length: 16 residues. The germline V gene encodes CDR1 LGHNA and CDR2 YNFKEQ. V was pared by 2 bases and J by 5 bases, with 3 bases of the junction left unmatched. CDR3 sequence: CASSQFLAGGTGELFF. DNA of the CDR3: TGTGCCAGCAGCCAATTCCTAGCGGGGGGGACCGGGGAGCTGTTTTTT.

The rearrangement uses TRBV4-1 and TRBJ2-1, with 11 bases that match TRBD1. V was pared by 2 bases and J by 1 base, with 4 bases of the junction left unmatched. The CDR3 runs to 17 residues. Germline V gene lookup returns CDR1 MGHRA and CDR2 YSYEKL. CDR3 amino acids: CASSQTGTGGSYNEQFF. CDR3 coding DNA: TGCGCCAGCAGCCAAACCGGGACAGGGGGATCCTACAATGAGCAGTTCTTC.

The genes are TRBV3-1 (or the pseudogene TRBV3-2) and TRBJ2-1; 10 positions match TRBD2. J lost 0 bases, V lost 1 base, and 6 bases had no gene match. Looked up from germline, CDR1 is LGHDT and CDR2 is YNNKEL (reference sequence). CDR3 size: 18 residues. CDR3 nucleotide sequence: TGTGCCAGCAGCCAAGTAATGTCTAGCGGGGGCTCCTACAATGAGCAGTTCTTC. Encoded protein: CASSQVMSSGGSYNEQFF.

This chain connects TRBV9 to TRBJ1-5; D gene ambiguous. The CDR3 length is 15 residues. CDR1 SGDLS and CDR2 YYNGEE come from the germline V gene. V shed 0 bases and J shed 2 bases, with 9 bases lying between them. This CDR3 is CASSVDGRGNQPQHF. The CDR3 DNA reads as TGTGCCAGCAGCGTAGACGGGAGGGGCAATCAGCCCCAGCATTTT.

This chain uses TRBV7-3 with TRBJ1-1; 7 bases agree with TRBD1. This CDR3 is built from 14 residues. Germline assignment: CDR1 SGHTA and CDR2 FQGTGA. V gave up 5 bases and J gave up 1 base; unmatched junction bases: 4. The CDR3 sequence: CASSQGQENTEAFF. CDR3 nucleotide sequence: TGTGCCAGCAGCCAAGGACAGGAGAACACTGAAGCTTTCTTT.